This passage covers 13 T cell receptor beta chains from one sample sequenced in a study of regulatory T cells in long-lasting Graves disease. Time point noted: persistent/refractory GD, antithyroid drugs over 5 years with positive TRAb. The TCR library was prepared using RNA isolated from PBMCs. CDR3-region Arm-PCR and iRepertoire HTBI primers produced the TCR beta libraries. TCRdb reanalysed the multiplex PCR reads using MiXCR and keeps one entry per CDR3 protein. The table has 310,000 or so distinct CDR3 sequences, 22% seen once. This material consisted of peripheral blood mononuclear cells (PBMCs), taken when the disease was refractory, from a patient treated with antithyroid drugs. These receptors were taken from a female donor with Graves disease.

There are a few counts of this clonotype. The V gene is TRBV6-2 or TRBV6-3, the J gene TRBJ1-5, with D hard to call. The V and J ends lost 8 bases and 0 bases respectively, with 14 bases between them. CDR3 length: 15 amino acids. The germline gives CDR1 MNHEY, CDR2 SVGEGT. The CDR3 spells CASREAWYSNQPQHF. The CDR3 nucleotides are TGTGCCAGCCGTGAGGCATGGTATAGCAATCAGCCCCAGCATTTT.

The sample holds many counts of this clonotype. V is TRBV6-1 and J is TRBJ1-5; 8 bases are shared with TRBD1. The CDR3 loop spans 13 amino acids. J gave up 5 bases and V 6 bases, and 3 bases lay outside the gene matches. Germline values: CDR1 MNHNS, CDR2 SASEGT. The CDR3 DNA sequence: TGTGCCAGCAGCGGACAGGGCGATCAGCCCCAGCATTTT. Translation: CASSGQGDQPQHF.

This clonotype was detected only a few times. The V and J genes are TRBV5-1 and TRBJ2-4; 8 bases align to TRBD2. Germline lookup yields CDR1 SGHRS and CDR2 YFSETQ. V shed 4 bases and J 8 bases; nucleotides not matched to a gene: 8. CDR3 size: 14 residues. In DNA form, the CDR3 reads TGCGCCAGCAGCCCCCGGGAGGGCCGATACATTCAGTACTTC. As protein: CASSPREGRYIQYF.

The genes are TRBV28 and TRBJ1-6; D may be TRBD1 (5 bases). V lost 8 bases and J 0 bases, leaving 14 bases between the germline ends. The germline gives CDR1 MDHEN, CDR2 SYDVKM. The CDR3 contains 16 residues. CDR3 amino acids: CASSGFISSYNSPLHF. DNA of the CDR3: TGTGCCAGCTCAGGGTTCATTAGCTCCTATAATTCACCCCTCCACTTT.

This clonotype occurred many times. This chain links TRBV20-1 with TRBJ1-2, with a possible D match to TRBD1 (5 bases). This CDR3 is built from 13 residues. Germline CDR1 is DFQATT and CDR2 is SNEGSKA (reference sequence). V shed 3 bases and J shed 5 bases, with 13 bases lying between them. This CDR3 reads CSASWSREYGYTF. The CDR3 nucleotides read TGCAGTGCTAGTTGGTCCAGGGAATATGGCTACACCTTC.

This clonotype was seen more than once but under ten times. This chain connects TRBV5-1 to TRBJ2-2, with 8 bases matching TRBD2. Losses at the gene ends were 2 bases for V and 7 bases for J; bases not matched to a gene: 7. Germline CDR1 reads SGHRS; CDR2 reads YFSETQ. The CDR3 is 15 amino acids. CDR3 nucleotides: TGCGCCAGCAGCTTCCGGGAGGGCCGTTTCGGGGAGCTGTTTTTT. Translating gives CASSFREGRFGELFF.

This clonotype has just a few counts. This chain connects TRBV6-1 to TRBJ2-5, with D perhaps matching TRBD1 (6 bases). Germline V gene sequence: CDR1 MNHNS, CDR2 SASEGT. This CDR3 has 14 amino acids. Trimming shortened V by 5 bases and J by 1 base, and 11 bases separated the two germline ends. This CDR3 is CASSQRGSQETQYF. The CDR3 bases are TGTGCCAGCAGTCAAAGGGGGTCCCAAGAGACCCAGTACTTC.

The CDR3 reads CASSARQAVATGELFF. The CDR3 bases are TGTGCCAGCAGTGCTCGGCAGGCTGTAGCCACCGGGGAGCTGTTTTTT. V is TRBV2 and J is TRBJ2-2; no reliable D call. The germline CDR1 and CDR2 sequences are SNHLY and FYNNEI. There are 16 residues in the CDR3. Trimming took 4 bases from V and 4 from J, leaving 16 bases between them.

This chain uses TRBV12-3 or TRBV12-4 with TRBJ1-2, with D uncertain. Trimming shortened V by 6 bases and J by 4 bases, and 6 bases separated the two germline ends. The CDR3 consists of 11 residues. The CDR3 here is CASRLGYGYTF. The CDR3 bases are TGTGCCAGCAGGCTGGGCTATGGCTACACCTTC.

The CDR3 spells CATGSSQNYNEQFF. CDR3 coding DNA: TGTGCCACAGGTTCCTCCCAGAACTACAATGAGCAGTTCTTC. V usage is TRBV7-2 and J usage is TRBJ2-1; D unresolved. Germline V gene lookup returns CDR1 SGHTA and CDR2 FQGNSA. CDR3 length equals 14 residues. V was cut by 10 bases and J by 3 bases, with 16 bases left in between.

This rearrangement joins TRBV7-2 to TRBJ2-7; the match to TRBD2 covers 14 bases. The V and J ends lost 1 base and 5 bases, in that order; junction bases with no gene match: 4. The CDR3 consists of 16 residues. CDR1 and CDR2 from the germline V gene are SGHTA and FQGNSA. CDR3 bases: TGTGCCAGCAGCTTAGTAGGGACTAGCGGGAGCCACGAGCAGTACTTC. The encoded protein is CASSLVGTSGSHEQYF. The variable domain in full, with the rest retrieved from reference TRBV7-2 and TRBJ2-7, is GAGVSQSPSNKVTEKGKDVELRCDPISGHTALYWYRQSLGQGLEFLIYFQGNSAPDKSGLPSDRFSAERTGGSVSTLTIQRTQQEDSAVYLCASSLVGTSGSHEQYFGPGTRLTVT.

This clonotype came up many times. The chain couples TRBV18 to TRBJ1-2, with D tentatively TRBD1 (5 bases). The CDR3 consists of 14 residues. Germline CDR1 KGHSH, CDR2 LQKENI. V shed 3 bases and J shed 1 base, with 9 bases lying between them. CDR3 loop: CASSPARDNYGYTF. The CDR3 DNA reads TGTGCCAGCTCACCGGCCAGGGATAACTATGGCTACACCTTC.

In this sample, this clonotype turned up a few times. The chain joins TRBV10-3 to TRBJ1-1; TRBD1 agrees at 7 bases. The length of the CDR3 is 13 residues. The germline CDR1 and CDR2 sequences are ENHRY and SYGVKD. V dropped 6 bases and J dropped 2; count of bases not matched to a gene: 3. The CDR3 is CAISWDSNTEAFF. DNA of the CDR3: TGTGCCATCAGCTGGGACAGCAACACTGAAGCTTTCTTT.